The text below deals with one TCR beta chain. Germline V gene sequence: CDR1 LGHDT, CDR2 YNNKEL (reference sequence). The CDR3 has 15 residues. V shed 3 bases and J 3 bases; nucleotides not matched to a gene: 7. In the authors' workflow: Amplification of reference gene primers provided the estimated nucleated cell counts. Assay used: immunoSEQ multiplex PCR; TCRdb lists only in-frame clones, some missing. V and J calls and clone size are those listed in that table; D and trimming were worked out from the DNA. The sample holds around 140,000 clones, 80% to 90% seen once. This specimen belongs to a study of blood T cell repertoires in COVID-19. As for the study in general: Acute and convalescent COVID-19 samples came from the United States, Italy and Spain. PBMCs, B-cell-depleted T cells, or T cells provided the cDNA or gDNA that made up the material.

The TCR was taken from a man in his sixties with active or convalescent COVID-19. The chain is built from TRBV3-1 (or the pseudogene TRBV3-2) and TRBJ2-7, with 8 bases aligning to TRBD1. Source material: peripheral blood. The DNA for the CDR3 is TGTGCCAGCAGCCAGATTACAGGGGGAGGCTACGAGCAGTACTTC. Protein: CASSQITGGGYEQYF.